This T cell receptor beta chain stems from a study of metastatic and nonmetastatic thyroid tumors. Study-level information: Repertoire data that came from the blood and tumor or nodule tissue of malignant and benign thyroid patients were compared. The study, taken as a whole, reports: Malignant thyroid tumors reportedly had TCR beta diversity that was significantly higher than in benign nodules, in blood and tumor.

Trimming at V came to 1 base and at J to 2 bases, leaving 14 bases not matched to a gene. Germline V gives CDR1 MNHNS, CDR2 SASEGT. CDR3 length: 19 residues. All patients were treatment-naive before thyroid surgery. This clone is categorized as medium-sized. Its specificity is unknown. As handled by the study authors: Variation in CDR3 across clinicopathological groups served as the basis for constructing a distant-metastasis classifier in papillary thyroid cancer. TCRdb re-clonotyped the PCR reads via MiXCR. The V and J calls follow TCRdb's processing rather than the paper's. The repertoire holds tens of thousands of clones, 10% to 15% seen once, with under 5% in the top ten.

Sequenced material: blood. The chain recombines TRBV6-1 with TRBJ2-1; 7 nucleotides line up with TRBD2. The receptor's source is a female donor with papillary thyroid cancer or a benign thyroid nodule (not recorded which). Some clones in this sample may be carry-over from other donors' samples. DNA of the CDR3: TGTGCCAGCAGTGAAGATTATGGCGGGGCGGGAGCCACCTACAATGAGCAGTTCTTC. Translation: CASSEDYGGAGATYNEQFF.